This T cell receptor (beta chain) is drawn from a study of T-cell reconstitution after alpha-beta-depleted transplantation in children. CDR3 length: 14 amino acids. V lost 4 bases to trimming and J lost 1 base, with 11 bases between them. Germline assignment: CDR1 SGDLS and CDR2 YYNGEE. A few counts support this clonotype. The target antigen is unknown. Study results and limitations: T-cell counts and diversity at one year post-transplant came mainly from newly produced T cells. For some patients, TCRbeta diversity was high at day 60 because of recipient T cells and thymic progenitors that survived.

The TCRbeta library incorporated unique molecular identifiers. TCRdb processed the PCR reads anew with MiXCR; each CDR3 protein has one entry. The table records a few hundred thousand distinct CDR3 sequences, roughly a quarter of them present only once. V and J are TRBV9 and TRBJ1-1; D unclear. The sample in question was PBMCs, obtained before TCRalphabeta/CD19-depleted stem cell transplant. The TCR was taken from a boy younger than two with Wiskott-Aldrich syndrome, due to receive a stem cell transplant. The DNA of the CDR3 is TGTGCCAGCAGCTTCCGCTTGGGGAACACTGAAGCTTTCTTT. This encodes CASSFRLGNTEAFF.